The rows below give T cell receptor beta chains drawn from one sample of a study of blood T cell repertoires in COVID-19. TCRdb's copy holds only in-frame clones and misses some; the assay was immunoSEQ multiplex PCR. The repertoire consists of tens of thousands of clones, with around 86% occurring once and the leading ten covering 44%. Sequencing used peripheral blood. The receptors stem from an elderly man with acute or convalescent COVID-19. Each CDR3 is given with its conserved first and last residue. D genes are given only for firm matches. Where a row states a size, it is once, few, many or the class of an expanded clone; other rows omit it.

>TRBJ1-2|TRBV27|.|13|.
TGTGCCAGCAGTCGGGGGGGGAACTATGGCTACACCTTC
CASSRGGNYGYTF
>TRBJ1-2|TRBV9|.|14|.
TGTGCCAGCAGCGTAGAGGGAGAGATCTATGGCTACACCTTC
CASSVEGEIYGYTF
>TRBJ1-1|TRBV6-6|.|13|.
TGTGCCAGCCGTTACGGCAGGGCCACTGAAGCTTTCTTT
CASRYGRATEAFF
>TRBJ2-1|TRBV15|TRBD2|19|.
TGTGCCACCAGCAGAGATTCGACTAGCGGGCTAGGCGCCTACAATGAGCAGTTCTTC
CATSRDSTSGLGAYNEQFF
>TRBJ1-2|TRBV9|.|13|few
TGTGCCAGCAGCGTAGCAACGGGCTATGGCTACACCTTC
CASSVATGYGYTF
>TRBJ1-6|TRBV4-2|.|12|.
TGTGCCAGCAGCCGATCGGGTTCACCCCTCCACTTT
CASSRSGSPLHF
>TRBJ1-5|TRBV18|TRBD1|15|.
TGTGCCAGCTCATCGGGACAGGGTAGGAATCAGCCCCAGCATTTT
CASSSGQGRNQPQHF
>TRBJ1-2|TRBV15|TRBD1|16|.
TGTGCCACCAGCAGAGAATCCGGGACAGGGACCTATGGCTACACCTTC
CATSRESGTGTYGYTF
>TRBJ2-2|TRBV27|.|18|.
TGTGCCAGCAGTCCCAGGGGGGTTATACAGGGTTACACCGGGGAGCTGTTTTTT
CASSPRGVIQGYTGELFF
>TRBJ1-6|TRBV6-5|.|15|.
TGTGCCAGCAGTTACCGCGGAGGCGTCGGTTCACCCCTCCACTTT
CASSYRGGVGSPLHF
>TRBJ2-5|TRBV18|.|15|.
TGTGCCAGCTCACCACCAACAGGGCGCCAAGAGACCCAGTACTTC
CASSPPTGRQETQYF
>TRBJ1-1|TRBV7-8|.|17|.
.
CASTGDRRTLKLSLDTF
>TRBJ2-2|TRBV5-1|TRBD2|16|.
TGCGCCAGCAGCTTGGAAGTAGCGGGGTTCACCGGGGAGCTGTTTTTT
CASSLEVAGFTGELFF
>TRBJ1-3|TRBV4-2|.|13|few
TGTGCCAGCAGCCCCCCTTTGGGAAACACCATATATTTT
CASSPPLGNTIYF
>TRBJ2-1|TRBV28|TRBD1|15|.
TGTGCCAGCCTTACGACCGGGACAGGGAACAATGAGCAGTTCTTC
CASLTTGTGNNEQFF
>TRBJ2-5|TRBV25-1|.|13|.
TGTGCCAGCAGTGGCCAGTACCAAGAGACCCAGTACTTC
CASSGQYQETQYF
>TRBJ2-3|TRBV7-2|TRBD2|15|.
TGTGCCAGCAGCTTAAATAGCGGGAGGACAGATACGCAGTATTTT
CASSLNSGRTDTQYF
>TRBJ1-2|TRBV3-1/TRBV3-2|.|12|.
TGTGCCAGCAGCCATCGCAGCTATGGCTACACCTTC
CASSHRSYGYTF
>TRBJ1-2|TRBV27|TRBD1|15|.
TGTGCCAGCAGTCCACGACAGGGTCGTGGCTATGGCTACACCTTC
CASSPRQGRGYGYTF
>TRBJ1-5|TRBV4-1|.|15|.
TGCGCCAGCAGCCAAGGGGGTGCAGGGAATCAGCCCCAGCATTTT
CASSQGGAGNQPQHF
>TRBJ2-5|TRBV6-5|TRBD2|16|.
TGTGCCAGCAGTTCCCCCCGCGGGAGGTTGTCAGAGACCCAGTACTTC
CASSSPRGRLSETQYF
>TRBJ1-2|TRBV24-1|.|13|.
TGTGCCACCAGTGATAACACAGGGTATGGCTACACCTTC
CATSDNTGYGYTF
>TRBJ2-7|TRBV10-3|TRBD2|13|.
TGTGCCACCAGACTAGCGGGTAGTTACGAGCAGTACTTC
CATRLAGSYEQYF
>TRBJ2-7|TRBV27|TRBD1|15|.
TGTGCCAGCAGTTTATTTAACAGGGGGAGGAACGAGCAGTACTTC
CASSLFNRGRNEQYF
>TRBJ2-5|TRBV5-1|TRBD2|16|.
TGCGCCAGCAGCTTGGGGGGTAGCGGGGTCAAAGAGACCCAGTACTTC
CASSLGGSGVKETQYF
>TRBJ2-7|TRBV2|TRBD1|17|.
TGTGCCAGCAATGCGGGACAGGGAATAAGAGGGTACTACGAGCAGTACTTC
CASNAGQGIRGYYEQYF
>TRBJ2-3|TRBV7-8|TRBD1|14|once
TGTGCCAGCAGCTTAGTGGGCAGGGGGGATACGCAGTATTTT
CASSLVGRGDTQYF
>TRBJ2-7|TRBV6-5|.|16|.
TGTGCCAGCAGTTACGGACTGGGCGGGGTCCCCTACGAGCAGTACTTC
CASSYGLGGVPYEQYF
>TRBJ1-1|TRBV18|TRBD1|15|.
TGTGCCAGCTCAGAACTGACAGGGGGGAGGACTGAAGCTTTCTTT
CASSELTGGRTEAFF
>TRBJ1-5|TRBV3-1/TRBV3-2|TRBD1|15|.
TGTGCCAGCAGCCAAGGGGACAGGGGTGTTCAGCCCCAGCATTTT
CASSQGDRGVQPQHF
>TRBJ1-5|TRBV7-2|.|14|.
TGTGCCAGCAGCTTCATAGGGGGCAATCAGCCCCAGCATTTT
CASSFIGGNQPQHF
>TRBJ1-1|TRBV19|.|15|.
TGTGCCAGTAGTATAGACGAGGGGAGGGACACTGAAGCTTTCTTT
CASSIDEGRDTEAFF
>TRBJ2-7|TRBV30|TRBD2|14|.
TGTGCCTGGACGGGCGGGGGTAGCTCCTACGAGCAGTACTTC
CAWTGGGSSYEQYF
>TRBJ2-7|TRBV28|TRBD1|16|.
TGTGCCAGCAGTCCCCTAGGACAGGCGACCCCCAACGAGCAGTACTTC
CASSPLGQATPNEQYF
>TRBJ2-2|TRBV27|.|19|many
TGTGCCAGCAGTTCCATATACCGCAGGGAAATCACGAACACCGGGGAGCTGTTTTTT
CASSSIYRREITNTGELFF
>TRBJ1-2|TRBV6-1|.|14|.
TGTGCCAGCAGTGAACGGGGGGCTGAAAATGGCTACACCTTC
CASSERGAENGYTF
>TRBJ1-1|TRBV6-5|.|14|.
TGTGCCGGCAGTTACGAGGCGGGGAACACTGAAGCTTTCTTT
CAGSYEAGNTEAFF